The 24 T cell receptor beta chains below come from one sample, sequenced in a study of shared T cell receptors in the human thymus. Here immunoSEQ multiplex PCR was the method, and the copy in TCRdb shows in-frame clones only, minus some. This sample carries some 720,000 clones, approximately 87% of them seen once, and the ten largest clones take around 0.0099%. This sample also appeared in a second study, on human thymus T cells.

The sequenced sample consisted of thymocytes. The receptors originated from a boy under two years old with a congenital heart defect.

For the CDR3, the DNA is TGTGCCAGCAGTATCCAGACAGGGAAGATGAGCAATGAGCAGTTCTTC. Encoded protein: CASSIQTGKMSNEQFF. This chain joins TRBV25-1 and TRBJ2-1, with 7 bases identical to TRBD1. The ends lost 5 bases at V and 6 bases at J; junction bases unmatched: 13. The CDR3 is 16 residues long. Germline assignment: CDR1 MGHDK and CDR2 SYGVNS.

The chain joins TRBV12-5 to TRBJ1-3; TRBD1 matches 7 bases. The germline V gene has CDR1 LGHNT and CDR2 FRNRAP. The CDR3 is made up of 18 amino acids. V trimming: 2 bases; J trimming: 0 bases; junction bases outside the gene matches: 10. The CDR3 here is CASGLRTGTESSGNTIYF. The CDR3 DNA follows: TGTGCTAGTGGTTTGCGGACCGGGACAGAAAGCTCTGGAAACACCATATATTTT.

The chain carries TRBV6-1 and TRBJ2-7; TRBD1 aligns across 7 bases. Germline CDR1 MNHNS, CDR2 SASEGT. The ends lost 4 bases at V and 0 bases at J; junction bases unmatched: 6. This CDR3 comprises 15 residues. The CDR3 region is CASSGGTEGSYEQYF. The CDR3, as DNA: TGTGCCAGCAGTGGAGGGACAGAAGGCTCCTACGAGCAGTACTTC.

The V call is TRBV19, the J call TRBJ2-2; D is uncertain. This CDR3 is built from 12 residues. Germline lookup yields CDR1 LNHDA and CDR2 SQIVND (reference sequence). Trimming left V 7 bases short and J 4 bases short, with 7 bases between. The DNA of the CDR3 is TGTGCCAGTAATCGTCCCACCGGGGAGCTGTTTTTT. Amino acids: CASNRPTGELFF.

V gene TRBV19 combines with J gene TRBJ1-1, with D perhaps TRBD1 (6 bases). The germline V and J ends were trimmed by 6 bases and 4 bases, with 21 bases remaining between them. This CDR3 comprises 16 residues. Germline-derived CDR1 and CDR2 are LNHDA and SQIVND (reference sequence). The CDR3 region is CASSPCGPGDGTEAFF. For the CDR3, the DNA is TGTGCCAGTAGCCCTTGCGGCCCAGGGGACGGCACTGAAGCTTTCTTT.

The V gene is TRBV27, the J gene TRBJ1-5, with 7 bases that match TRBD1. The junction had 13 bases not matched to a gene; V was cut back by 5 bases and J by 3 bases. CDR3 length: 17 residues. The germline V gene encodes CDR1 MNHEY and CDR2 SMNVEV (reference sequence). The CDR3 DNA reads TGTGCCAGCAGTATAAGGGGGCCAGGGACTCTCAATCAGCCCCAGCATTTT. This encodes CASSIRGPGTLNQPQHF.

The CDR3 loop reads CASGLAGGSSSYEQYF. DNA of the CDR3: TGTGCTAGTGGTTTGGCTGGGGGCTCGAGCTCCTACGAGCAGTACTTC. The rearrangement uses TRBV12-5 and TRBJ2-7, with a possible D match to TRBD1 (6 bases). V shed 1 base and J shed 0 bases, with 13 bases lying between them. The CDR3 consists of 16 residues. The germline CDR1 and CDR2 sequences are LGHNT and FRNRAP.

This clone showed up just once. CDR3 region: CASLTGIVHNQPQHF. The DNA of the CDR3 is TGTGCCTCTCTGACAGGTATTGTCCACAATCAGCCCCAGCATTTT. The chain links TRBV30 to TRBJ1-5; perhaps TRBD1 as D (6 bases). The CDR3 spans 15 residues. V was clipped by 7 bases and J by 3 bases, with 19 bases between them. Germline CDR1 and CDR2: GTSNPN and SVGIG (reference sequence).

The chain combines TRBV2 with TRBJ2-3; D is perhaps TRBD1 (5 bases). Germline V gives CDR1 SNHLY, CDR2 FYNNEI. V shed 2 bases and J shed 2 bases, with 17 bases lying between them. The CDR3 sequence is 17 residues long. The CDR3 loop is CASSELPAGANTDTQYF. CDR3 in DNA: TGTGCCAGCAGTGAACTACCAGCTGGGGCCAACACAGATACGCAGTATTTT. The full variable domain, with the rest looked up from reference TRBV2 and TRBJ2-3, is EPEVTQTPSHQVTQMGQEVILRCVPISNHLYFYWYRQILGQKVEFLVSFYNNEISEKSEIFDDQFSVERPDGSNFTLKIRSTKLEDSAMYFCASSELPAGANTDTQYFGPGTRLTVL.

The gene calls are TRBV15 and TRBJ2-5; D possibly corresponds to TRBD2 (6 bases). Germline V gene sequence: CDR1 LNHNV, CDR2 YYDKDF (reference sequence). The CDR3 spans 14 residues. V was cut by 0 bases and J by 5 bases, with 10 bases left in between. This chain's CDR3 is CATSREGGWETQYF. CDR3 bases: TGTGCCACCAGCAGAGAGGGGGGTTGGGAGACCCAGTACTTC. Drawing the rest from reference TRBV15 and TRBJ2-5, the complete variable domain is DAMVIQNPRYQVTQFGKPVTLSCSQTLNHNVMYWYQQKSSQAPKLLFHYYDKDFNNEADTPDNFQSRRPNTSFCFLDIRSPGLGDTAMYLCATSREGGWETQYFGPGTRLLVL.

V is TRBV28 and J is TRBJ2-1; 10 positions agree with TRBD2. Germline-derived CDR1 and CDR2 are MDHEN and SYDVKM. There are 14 residues in the CDR3. Unmatched junction bases numbered 11, after V lost 5 bases and J lost 13 bases. CDR3 in amino acids: CASSPEPSGRAQFF. In DNA form, the CDR3 reads TGTGCCAGCAGTCCAGAACCCAGCGGGAGGGCCCAGTTCTTC. The full variable domain, completed using reference TRBV28 and TRBJ2-1, is DVKVTQSSRYLVKRTGEKVFLECVQDMDHENMFWYRQDPGLGLRLIYFSYDVKMKEKGDIPEGYSVSREKKERFSLILESASTNQTSMYLCASSPEPSGRAQFFGPGTRLTVL.

The chain couples TRBV5-8 to TRBJ2-7; D gene unclear. The V gene lost 6 bases and the J gene lost 2 bases, with 15 bases spanning the gap. Germline CDR1 reads SGHTS; CDR2 reads YDEGEE. The CDR3 runs to 14 residues. The CDR3 DNA sequence: TGTGCCAGCACCCCCGGAGAACCGGCCTACGAGCAGTACTTC. Translated: CASTPGEPAYEQYF. The variable domain in full, completed from reference TRBV5-8 and TRBJ2-7, reads EAGVTQSPTHLIKTRGQQATLRCSPISGHTSVYWYQQALGLGLQFLLWYDEGEERNRGNFPPRFSGRQFPNYSSELNVNALELEDSALYLCASTPGEPAYEQYFGPGTRLTVT.

V and J are TRBV7-2 and TRBJ2-7; TRBD2 matches at 10 bases. With V trimmed by 4 bases and J by 6 bases, 15 bases remained unmatched. CDR1 and CDR2 from the germline V gene are SGHTA and FQGNSA. The CDR3 is 17 amino acids. The CDR3: CASSYTYPGTSDGEQYF. The CDR3 bases are TGTGCCAGCAGCTACACATACCCCGGGACTAGCGACGGCGAGCAGTACTTC. Filled out from reference TRBV7-2 and TRBJ2-7, the complete variable domain reads GAGVSQSPSNKVTEKGKDVELRCDPISGHTALYWYRQSLGQGLEFLIYFQGNSAPDKSGLPSDRFSAERTGGSVSTLTIQRTQQEDSAVYLCASSYTYPGTSDGEQYFGPGTRLTVT.

This chain uses TRBV11-2 with TRBJ2-5, with D unclear. With 5 bases removed from V and 3 bases from J, the gap between germline ends came to 10 bases. CDR1 SGHAT and CDR2 FQNNGV come from the germline V gene. This CDR3 region has 13 residues. DNA for the CDR3: TGTGCCAGCAGCGTTCGTCCGGAAGAGACCCAGTACTTC. It translates to CASSVRPEETQYF.

The chain uses TRBV7-2 and TRBJ1-1; 8 bases align to TRBD1. The CDR3 loop spans 14 amino acids. J gave up 7 bases and V 5 bases, and 9 bases lay outside the gene matches. Germline CDR1 is SGHTA and CDR2 is FQGNSA. The CDR3 DNA reads TGTGCCAGCAGCCGGGACAGGCCTCCCGGTGAAGCTTTCTTT. Residues: CASSRDRPPGEAFF.

The chain links TRBV30 to TRBJ2-7; D possibly corresponds to TRBD2 (5 bases). The CDR3 extends over 17 amino acids. CDR1 and CDR2 (germline): GTSNPN, SVGIG (reference sequence). V gave up 0 bases and J gave up 0 bases, with 18 bases separating them. CDR3 loop: CAWSVPPSSSDSYEQYF. The CDR3 DNA is TGTGCCTGGAGTGTACCCCCATCTAGCTCGGACTCCTACGAGCAGTACTTC.

V gene TRBV15 combines with J gene TRBJ1-2; the match to TRBD1 covers 10 bases. The CDR3 is 17 residues long. The germline gives CDR1 LNHNV, CDR2 YYDKDF (reference sequence). V gave up 1 base and J gave up 3 bases; unmatched junction bases: 8. In nucleotides, the CDR3 is TGTGCCACCAGCAGAGCGAATCCGGGACAGGGGTACTATGGCTACACCTTC. Translated, it gives CATSRANPGQGYYGYTF.

V is TRBV5-1 and J is TRBJ2-1; 13 positions agree with TRBD2. The germline CDR1 and CDR2 sequences are SGHRS and YFSETQ. The CDR3 loop spans 17 amino acids. Trimming took 5 bases from V and 9 from J; bases not matched to a gene: 14. CDR3 sequence reads: CASSYHGLAGVWGEQFF. In nucleotides, the CDR3 is TGCGCCAGCAGTTACCATGGACTAGCGGGAGTATGGGGTGAGCAGTTCTTC.

The rearrangement links TRBV27 to TRBJ2-7; 9 nucleotides align to TRBD2. CDR3 length: 19 residues. Germline trimming cut 0 bases from V and 4 bases from J; bases unmatched to any gene: 16. Germline loops: CDR1 MNHEY, CDR2 SMNVEV (reference sequence). Written as DNA, the CDR3 is TGTGCCAGCAGTTTATCTTGCCAGCGGGAGGAATCGTGTAGGTACGAGCAGTACTTC. Its protein product is CASSLSCQREESCRYEQYF.

This rearrangement joins TRBV15 to TRBJ1-2, with D possibly TRBD1 on 5 matching bases. V dropped 1 base and J dropped 4 bases, with 13 bases sitting between them. This CDR3 is built from 15 residues. Germline loops: CDR1 LNHNV, CDR2 YYDKDF (reference sequence). The CDR3 region is CATSRGLQGLYGYTF. In nucleotides, the CDR3 is TGTGCCACCAGCAGAGGATTGCAGGGACTCTATGGCTACACCTTC.

The chain employs TRBV19 and TRBJ2-1, with 7 nucleotides matching TRBD2. The V and J ends lost 3 bases and 0 bases, in that order; junction bases with no gene match: 5. The CDR3 sequence is 16 residues long. Germline V CDR1 and CDR2: LNHDA, SQIVND (reference sequence). The DNA of the CDR3 is TGTGCCAGTAGTATGAACGGGAGGCACTCCTACAATGAGCAGTTCTTC. It encodes CASSMNGRHSYNEQFF.

This chain joins TRBV11-3 and TRBJ2-5; 11 bases fit TRBD2. The CDR3 contains 16 residues. Germline CDR1 SGHNT, CDR2 YENEEA. The V segment lost 3 bases and the J segment 5 bases; nucleotides outside the gene matches: 8. The CDR3 sequence: CASSFSLAGGPETQYF. The CDR3 DNA reads TGTGCCAGCAGCTTTAGTTTAGCGGGAGGGCCGGAGACCCAGTACTTC.

The chain recombines TRBV4-3 with TRBJ1-3, with D uncertain. CDR1 is LGHNA, CDR2 YSLEER, per germline. This CDR3 spans 17 amino acids. V was cut by 4 bases and J by 0 bases, with 16 bases left in between. CDR3 sequence: CASSLGKDGLSGNTIYF. The CDR3 region has the DNA TGCGCCAGCAGCCTGGGCAAAGACGGCCTCTCTGGAAACACCATATATTTT.

The chain uses TRBV14 and TRBJ1-2; weak D call: TRBD1 (6 bases). Trimming took off 0 bases at V and 4 bases at J, with 15 bases between the two ends. The CDR3 has 16 residues. Germline V gene sequence: CDR1 SGHDN, CDR2 FVKESK. In nucleotides, the CDR3 is TGTGCCAGCAGCCAAGAAAGGGCAGGGGAGTCCTATGGCTACACCTTC. Translated: CASSQERAGESYGYTF.